This TCR beta chain was captured in a study of blood T cell repertoires in COVID-19. Study context: Both acute and convalescent COVID-19 samples were obtained from the United States, Italy and Spain. PBMCs, B-cell-depleted T cells, or T cells provided the cDNA or gDNA that made up the material.

V shed 0 bases and J shed 2 bases, with 11 bases lying between them. CDR3 length: 16 residues. Germline lookup yields CDR1 LGHNA and CDR2 YSLEER. Only in-frame clones appear in the TCRdb table, and some are missing; sequencing was by immunoSEQ multiplex PCR. Among around 81,000 clones listed, roughly 87% were seen once. This TCR was sampled from a man between 65 and 79 years old with acute or convalescent COVID-19. The genes are TRBV4-3 and TRBJ2-1; perhaps TRBD2 as D (5 bases). Sequenced input: peripheral blood. The CDR3 spells CASSQDTSGAYNEQFF. The CDR3 DNA sequence: TGCGCCAGCAGCCAAGATACGTCCGGGGCCTACAATGAGCAGTTCTTC.